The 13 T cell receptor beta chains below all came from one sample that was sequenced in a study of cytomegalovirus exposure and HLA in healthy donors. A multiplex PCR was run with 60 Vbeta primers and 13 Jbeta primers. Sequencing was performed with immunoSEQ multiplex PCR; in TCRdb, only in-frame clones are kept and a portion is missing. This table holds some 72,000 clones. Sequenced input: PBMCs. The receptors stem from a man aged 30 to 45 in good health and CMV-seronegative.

CDR3 sequence reads: CASSRQVPYEQYF. The DNA for the CDR3 is TGCGCCAGCAGCCGACAGGTTCCCTACGAGCAGTACTTC. The chain uses TRBV4-1 and TRBJ2-7; TRBD1 might be the D (6 bases). The CDR3 sequence is 13 residues long. In germline, CDR1 is MGHRA, CDR2 YSYEKL. V lost 4 bases, J lost 2 bases, and 9 bases lay in between.

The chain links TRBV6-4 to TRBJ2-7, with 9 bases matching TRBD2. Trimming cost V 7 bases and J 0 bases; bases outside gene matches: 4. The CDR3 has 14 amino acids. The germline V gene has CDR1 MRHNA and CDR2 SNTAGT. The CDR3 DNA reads TGTGCCAGCACCGGACTAGCGTACTCCTACGAGCAGTACTTC. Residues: CASTGLAYSYEQYF.

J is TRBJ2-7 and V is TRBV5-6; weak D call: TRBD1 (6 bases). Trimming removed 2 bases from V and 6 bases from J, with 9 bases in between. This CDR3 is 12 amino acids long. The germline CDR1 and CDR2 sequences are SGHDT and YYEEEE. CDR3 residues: CASSFGTSEQYF. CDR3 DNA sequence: TGTGCCAGCAGCTTCGGGACATCCGAGCAGTACTTC. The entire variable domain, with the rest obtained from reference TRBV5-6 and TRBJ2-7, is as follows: DAGVTQSPTHLIKTRGQQVTLRCSPKSGHDTVSWYQQALGQGPQFIFQYYEEEERQRGNFPDRFSGHQFPNYSSELNVNALLLGDSALYLCASSFGTSEQYFGPGTRLTVT.

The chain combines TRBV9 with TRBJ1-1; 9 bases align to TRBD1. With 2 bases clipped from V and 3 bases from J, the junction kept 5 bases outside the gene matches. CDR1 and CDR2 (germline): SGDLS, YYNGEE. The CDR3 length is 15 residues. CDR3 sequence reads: CASSVGTGTYTEAFF. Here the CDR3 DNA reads TGTGCCAGCAGCGTGGGGACAGGGACTTACACTGAAGCTTTCTTT.

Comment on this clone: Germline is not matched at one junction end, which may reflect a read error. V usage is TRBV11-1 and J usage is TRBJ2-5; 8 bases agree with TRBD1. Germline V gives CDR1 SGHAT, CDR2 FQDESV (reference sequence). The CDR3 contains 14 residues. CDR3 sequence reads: CASSLIGSPGQDHF. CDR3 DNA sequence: TGTGCCAGCAGCTTAATAGGGTCACCGGGACAGGACCACTTC. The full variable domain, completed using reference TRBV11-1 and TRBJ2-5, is EAEVAQSPRYKITEKSQAVAFWCDPISGHATLYWYRQILGQGPELLVQFQDESVVDDSQLPKDRFSAERLKGVDSTLKIQPAELGDSAMYLCASSLIGSPGQDHFGPGTRLLVL.

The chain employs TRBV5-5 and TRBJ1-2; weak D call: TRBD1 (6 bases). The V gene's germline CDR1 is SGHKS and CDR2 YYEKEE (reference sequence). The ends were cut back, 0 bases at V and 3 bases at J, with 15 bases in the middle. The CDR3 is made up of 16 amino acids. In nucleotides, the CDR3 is TGTGCCAGCAGCTTGGATGGCGCAGGGGTCTACTATGGCTACACCTTC. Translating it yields CASSLDGAGVYYGYTF.

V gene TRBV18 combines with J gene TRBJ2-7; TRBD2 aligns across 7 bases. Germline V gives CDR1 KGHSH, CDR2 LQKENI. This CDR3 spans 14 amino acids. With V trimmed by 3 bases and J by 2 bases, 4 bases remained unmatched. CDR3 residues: CASSPRAGAYEQYF. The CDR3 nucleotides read TGTGCCAGCTCACCGAGGGCGGGAGCCTACGAGCAGTACTTC.

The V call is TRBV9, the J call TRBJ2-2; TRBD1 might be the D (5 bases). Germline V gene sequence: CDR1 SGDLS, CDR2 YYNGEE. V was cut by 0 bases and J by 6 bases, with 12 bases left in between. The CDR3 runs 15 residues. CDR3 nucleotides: TGTGCCAGCAGCGTAGACCCAGGGTACGCCGGGGAGCTGTTTTTT. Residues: CASSVDPGYAGELFF.

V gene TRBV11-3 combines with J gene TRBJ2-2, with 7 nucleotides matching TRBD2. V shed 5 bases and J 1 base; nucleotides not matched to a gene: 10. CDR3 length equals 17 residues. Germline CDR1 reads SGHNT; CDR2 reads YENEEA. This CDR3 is CASSRPQRGENTGELFF. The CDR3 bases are TGTGCCAGCAGCCGGCCCCAGCGGGGAGAGAACACCGGGGAGCTGTTTTTT.

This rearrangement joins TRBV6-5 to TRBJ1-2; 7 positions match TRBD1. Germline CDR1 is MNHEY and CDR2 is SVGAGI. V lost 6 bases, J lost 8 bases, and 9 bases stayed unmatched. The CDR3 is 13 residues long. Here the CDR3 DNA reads TGTGCCAGCAGCTTGACAGGGTTGAGGGGCTACACCTTC. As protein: CASSLTGLRGYTF.

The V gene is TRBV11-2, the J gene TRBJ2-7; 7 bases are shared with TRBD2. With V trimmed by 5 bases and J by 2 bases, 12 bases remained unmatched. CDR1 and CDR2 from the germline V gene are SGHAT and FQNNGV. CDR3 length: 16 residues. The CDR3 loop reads CASSLTMAGAAYEQYF. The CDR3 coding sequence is TGTGCCAGCAGCCTAACCATGGCGGGAGCAGCCTACGAGCAGTACTTC.

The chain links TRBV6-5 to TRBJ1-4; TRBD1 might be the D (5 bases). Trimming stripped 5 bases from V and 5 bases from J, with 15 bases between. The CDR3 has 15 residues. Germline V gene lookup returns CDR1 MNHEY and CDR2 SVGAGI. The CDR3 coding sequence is TGTGCCAGCAGTGGGGGGACCCCTGGAAATGAAAAACTGTTTTTT. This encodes CASSGGTPGNEKLFF.

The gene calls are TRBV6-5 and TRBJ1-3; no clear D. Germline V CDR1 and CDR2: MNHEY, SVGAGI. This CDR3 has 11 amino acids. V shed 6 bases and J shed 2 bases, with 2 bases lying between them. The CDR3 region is CASSTGNTIYF. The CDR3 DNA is TGTGCCAGCAGCACTGGAAACACCATATATTTT.